This T cell receptor beta chain was obtained from a study of shared clonotypes between healthy human individuals (dated by TCRdb to about 2020). About the study as a whole: Two women and three men aged 18 to 49 years were included in the cohort. Blood TCR repertoires of about five healthy adults were deeply sequenced to estimate repertoire size and the extent of clonotype sharing between individuals. Per donor, three plates each were used for CD4 naive and CD4 memory, two for CD8 naive, and one for CD8 memory. Between about 0.94 and 10 billion PBMCs per donor were obtained by leukapheresis. Different laboratories and diverse techniques were used to prepare libraries and sequence TCR repertoires, to increase sequencing depth and limit assay-specific biases.

Points the paper makes about the study in general: Rarefaction of sorted-subset datasets indicated incomplete sequencing despite the large sequencing depth. Pairwise subsampling indicated that sequencing depth was expected to affect the degree of clonotype sharing among donors. Sampling was limited to blood, and TCR repertoires in tissue likely differ from TCR repertoires in blood. Larger estimated clonotype richness was generally found for naive subsets than for memory subsets. Compared with non-shared clonotypes, clonotypes shared by all four sorted-subset donors had higher generation probabilities. Sharing across four donors was observed for roughly 5.4% of naive CD4, 3% to 3.5% of naive CD8, around 2.5% of memory CD4, and around 0.4% of memory CD8 clonotypes. The genetic and exposure-history diversity represented was limited by the small number of donors.

The donors were healthy, HIV-negative adults with no recently reported acute infections or vaccinations. All donors were Caucasian adults living in Nashville, Tennessee, USA. CD4+ T cells were enriched through magnetic negative selection, after which naive cells were positively selected on CD45RA and the remaining negative fraction served as the memory subset. After blood collection by leukapheresis, PBMCs were isolated using Ficoll-Histopaque density gradient centrifugation and then cryopreserved in the vapor phase of liquid nitrogen. Analytical flow cytometry was used to check the purity and quantity of each magnetically sorted T cell population. From each sorted fraction, genomic DNA was isolated and quantified by UV absorbance on a Nanodrop 2000c. Using the deep immunoSEQ assay, multiplex PCR amplified TCR CDR3 regions from genomic DNA. For each cell subset, the extracted genomic DNA was distributed evenly across all wells of several immunoSEQ 96-well plates, and each plate served as one replicate. For sorted subsets, each replicate PCR was loaded with roughly 190 ng genomic DNA, equivalent to approximately 27,000 T cell genomes. Purified libraries were measured with a Qubit 3.0 fluorometer, size-checked on a Bioanalyzer 2100, and measured again with the KAPA Library Quantification kit. A separate single-read 150-cycle Illumina NextSeq 550 flow cell was used to sequence each immunoSEQ 96-well plate. Per the authors' processing: Because the immunoSEQ output held only junctional sequences and lacked quality scores, the filtering could not match the filtering applied to full-length reads. Sequences were annotated with PyIR, a Python wrapper for IgBLAST v1.9, using IMGT germline references to assign V/J genes and CDR3. Reads with weak V/J assignments (E-value above 1e-6), missing CDR3, stop codons, out-of-frame junctions, or ambiguous translated residues were removed. A V3J clonotype was defined by an identical inferred V gene, J gene, and CDR3 amino acid sequence. To compute the percentage overlap between repertoires, the number of shared unique clonotypes was divided by the size of the smaller repertoire. Three approaches were used to assess repertoire richness: RTK rarefaction, the Chao1 estimator, and Recon v2.1 estimates of unobserved clonotypes. For all TCRbeta clonotypes obtained by the gDNA method from a handful of donors, generation probabilities were computed with OLGA. As stored in TCRdb, this immuneACCESS dataset retains in-frame rearrangements with V and J assigned. A fraction of the clones does not appear; measured against another copy, unresolved V genes explain less than half of the discrepancy, and the remainder lacks a known reason. That table furnishes V, J and clone size, whereas the DNA furnished D and trimming. The sample table contains 1.4 million to 1.5 million clones; only one count was recorded for approximately 96% of them. The ten largest make up 1.2% of the sample.

Turning to this clone: The specificity of this receptor is unknown. Nothing much larger sits one base from this clone, and base qualities are not available.

From the cysteine through the phenylalanine, the CDR3 covers 14 amino acids. Here the CDR3 DNA is all that survives: 42 bases in frame from base 1. The germline ends are 13 bases apart after V is trimmed by 3 bases and J by 4 bases. The CDR1 and CDR2 encoded by the germline V gene are SGDLS and YYNGEE. Sequences were obtained from naive CD4+ T cells sorted from blood. According to the study, the label for this sample's cell subset or site signals: CD45RA+ positively selected. The chain is encoded by TRBV9 joined to TRBJ1-1, with the identity of the D gene unclear. The receptor's source is a man under 40 in good health. The sequence in DNA is TGTGCCAGCAGCGAGACCTCTTGGGGCACTGAAGCTTTCTTT. Its translation reads: CASSETSWGTEAFF.